This is a list of T cell receptor beta chains from one sample in a study of cytomegalovirus exposure and HLA in healthy donors. Here immunoSEQ multiplex PCR was the method, and the copy in TCRdb shows in-frame clones only, minus some. In the table there are around 120,000 clones, 70% to 80% of which are singletons. The sequenced sample was PBMCs. Receptors were obtained from a woman aged 35 to 49 in good health and CMV-seropositive. CDR3s include the opening cysteine and the closing phenylalanine or tryptophan. A D gene is named only where the DNA matches it firmly. Rows may omit the clone size; those that give it use once, few, many or a size class.

J,V,size,D,CDR3,DNA
TRBJ1-3,TRBV5-1,-,-,CASSLVPGLSGNTIYF,TGCGCCAGCAGCTTGGTTCCAGGCCTCTCTGGAAACACCATATATTTT
TRBJ2-5,TRBV7-2,-,TRBD2,CASSSRDRGVQETQYF,TGTGCCAGCAGCTCCCGGGACCGGGGGGTACAAGAGACCCAGTACTTC
TRBJ2-7,TRBV5-1,-,TRBD2,CASRPLAGPGEQYF,TGCGCCAGCAGACCTCTAGCGGGCCCTGGGGAGCAGTACTTC
TRBJ1-2,TRBV2,-,-,CASSFERTPYGYTF,TGTGCCAGCAGTTTTGAGAGGACACCCTATGGCTACACCTTC
TRBJ2-7,TRBV2,-,TRBD1,CASSDGGTGGLLYEQYF,TGTGCCAGCAGTGATGGAGGGACAGGGGGGTTGTTGTACGAGCAGTACTTC
TRBJ2-5,TRBV11-2,-,TRBD1,CASSLGQSNWETQYF,TGTGCCAGCAGCTTGGGACAGTCGAATTGGGAGACCCAGTACTTC
TRBJ2-1,TRBV2,-,-,CASTYRTNWSNEQFF,TGTGCCAGCACCTACAGGACCAACTGGTCCAATGAGCAGTTCTTC
TRBJ1-5,TRBV19,few,TRBD1,CASSIGTGFQPQHF,TGTGCCAGTAGTATAGGGACAGGGTTTCAGCCCCAGCATTTT
TRBJ2-1,TRBV14,-,TRBD1,CASSHIPGQGPSYNEQFF,TGTGCCAGCAGCCATATACCGGGACAGGGACCCTCCTACAATGAGCAGTTCTTC
TRBJ1-1,TRBV25-1,-,TRBD1,CASTKDRMNTEAFF,TGTGCCAGCACAAAGGACAGGATGAACACTGAAGCTTTCTTT
TRBJ2-3,TRBV5-1,-,TRBD1,CASSLGQGATDTQYF,TGCGCCAGCAGCTTGGGACAGGGGGCGACAGATACGCAGTATTTT
TRBJ1-2,TRBV6-6,-,TRBD1,CASRGGDRVHGYTF,TGTGCCAGCAGGGGGGGGGACAGGGTTCATGGCTACACCTTC
TRBJ2-1,TRBV7-2,-,-,CASSLGGTGINNEQFF,TGTGCCAGCAGCTTGGGGGGGACAGGAATAAACAATGAGCAGTTCTTC
TRBJ2-3,TRBV5-4,-,TRBD1,CASSLEGQGADTQYF,TGTGCCAGCAGCTTGGAGGGACAGGGCGCAGATACGCAGTATTTT
TRBJ1-1,TRBV29-1,-,-,CSVGPGRVTEAFF,TGCAGCGTTGGACCGGGAAGGGTCACTGAAGCTTTCTTT
TRBJ2-3,TRBV5-1,-,-,CASSPGWGRGTDTQYF,TGCGCCAGCAGCCCGGGCTGGGGCAGGGGAACAGATACGCAGTATTTT
TRBJ2-7,TRBV4-1,-,-,CASSQAQGNSASYEQYF,TGCGCCAGCAGCCAAGCCCAGGGAAATTCGGCCTCCTACGAGCAGTACTTC
TRBJ2-7,TRBV2,-,-,CASHLMADGAYEQYF,TGTGCCAGCCATCTCATGGCGGACGGGGCCTACGAGCAGTACTTC
TRBJ2-3,TRBV27,-,TRBD2,CASSGLAGAVDTQYF,TGTGCCAGCAGTGGTCTAGCGGGAGCAGTCGATACGCAGTATTTT
TRBJ2-2,TRBV4-2,-,-,CASSQVLTQPGELFF,TGTGCCAGCAGCCAAGTACTCACCCAACCCGGGGAGCTGTTTTTT
TRBJ2-3,TRBV5-4,-,TRBD2,CASSFPSGGTDTQYF,TGTGCCAGCAGCTTTCCTAGCGGTGGCACAGATACGCAGTATTTT
TRBJ1-2,TRBV10-1,once,TRBD1,CASRLKTGGGGYTF,TGCGCCAGCAGACTAAAGACAGGGGGCGGGGGCTACACCTTC
TRBJ1-2,TRBV6-1,-,-,CAIQKTDTLNYGYTF,TGTGCCATCCAGAAGACGGACACTCTAAACTATGGCTACACCTTC
TRBJ2-1,TRBV30,-,TRBD2,CAWSQKGLAVSEQFF,TGTGCCTGGAGTCAAAAGGGACTAGCGGTGAGTGAGCAGTTCTTC
TRBJ2-5,TRBV6-5,once,-,CASSPRATSLETQYF,TGTGCCAGCAGTCCCCGGGCCACTAGTTTGGAGACCCAGTACTTC
TRBJ1-5,TRBV30,-,TRBD1,CAWSSQTGGGGQPQHF,TGTGCCTGGAGTTCCCAGACAGGGGGAGGGGGTCAGCCCCAGCATTTT
TRBJ2-6,TRBV13,-,TRBD1,CASSSPGTGFSGANVLTF,TGTGCCAGCAGCTCTCCAGGGACAGGGTTCTCTGGGGCCAACGTCCTGACTTTC
TRBJ2-5,TRBV10-3,-,-,CASRGSQETQYF,TGTGCCAGCCGGGGGTCCCAAGAGACCCAGTACTTC
TRBJ2-7,TRBV5-1,once,TRBD2,CASSLATDRGDYEQYF,TGCGCCAGCAGCTTGGCCACGGATCGGGGGGACTACGAGCAGTACTTC
TRBJ2-7,TRBV7-2,-,TRBD2,CASSPGLAGAFGYEQYF,TGTGCCAGCAGCCCGGGACTAGCGGGAGCCTTTGGGTACGAGCAGTACTTC
TRBJ1-1,TRBV10-3,-,TRBD1,CAISGRGQGEGAEAFF,TGTGCCATCAGTGGGCGGGGACAGGGGGAAGGAGCTGAAGCTTTCTTT
TRBJ1-2,TRBV5-1,once,-,CASSLMDSVGYTF,TGCGCCAGCAGCTTGATGGATAGCGTTGGCTACACCTTC
TRBJ2-1,TRBV5-6,-,-,CASSLSPPRVGGDEQFF,TGTGCCAGCTCCCTTTCCCCCCCCAGGGTAGGGGGGGATGAGCAGTTCTTC
TRBJ1-1,TRBV25-1,-,TRBD1,CASSASTGTGDSAFF,TGTGCCAGCAGTGCCTCTACCGGGACAGGAGATTCAGCTTTCTTT
TRBJ2-7,TRBV5-4,-,TRBD1,CASSLEAGGNYEQYF,TGTGCCAGCAGCTTGGAGGCAGGGGGCAACTACGAGCAGTACTTC
TRBJ2-7,TRBV27,-,TRBD1,CASSRQGTNYEQYF,TGTGCCAGCAGCCGACAGGGGACCAACTACGAGCAGTACTTC
TRBJ2-1,TRBV4-1,-,TRBD2,CASSPRSSSGALSSYNEQFF,TGCGCCAGCAGCCCCCGATCCTCTAGCGGGGCCCTTAGCTCCTACAATGAGCAGTTCTTC
TRBJ1-6,TRBV6-1,-,-,CASSEASPSVSPLHF,TGTGCCAGCAGTGAAGCGTCCCCCTCAGTTTCACCCCTCCACTTT
TRBJ2-7,TRBV7-2,-,-,CASSRNSRGEQYF,TGTGCCAGCAGCCGGAACAGCCGGGGCGAGCAGTACTTC
TRBJ2-5,TRBV7-7,-,-,CASSPQETQYF,TGTGCTAGCAGCCCCCAGGAGACCCAGTACTTC
TRBJ2-6,TRBV7-9,-,TRBD1,CASSQNRGPGANVLTF,TGTGCCAGCAGCCAAAACAGGGGGCCCGGGGCCAACGTCCTGACTTTC
TRBJ2-7,TRBV19,-,-,CASSNNYRAYEQYF,TGTGCCAGTAGTAATAATTACAGGGCCTACGAGCAGTACTTC
TRBJ2-5,TRBV30,few,TRBD2,CAWSVQAGVSETQYF,TGTGCCTGGAGTGTACAAGCGGGAGTTTCAGAGACCCAGTACTTC
TRBJ2-7,TRBV5-1,-,-,CASSWGELLGSSEQYF,TGCGCCAGCAGCTGGGGGGAGCTTCTCGGGTCATCCGAGCAGTACTTC
TRBJ2-7,TRBV7-7,-,-,CASSLFLGRIYEQYF,TGTGCTAGCAGCTTATTTCTGGGGCGGATATACGAGCAGTACTTC
TRBJ2-5,TRBV5-4,-,-,CASRVEVGVETQYF,TGTGCCAGCAGGGTTGAGGTGGGAGTGGAGACCCAGTACTTC
TRBJ2-4,TRBV29-1,-,-,CSVGGGGDKNIQYF,TGCAGCGTTGGGGGCGGCGGGGACAAAAACATTCAGTACTTC
TRBJ1-6,TRBV21-1,-,-,CASSKVSGLPNSPLHF,TGTGCCAGCAGCAAAGTATCGGGACTGCCAAATTCACCCCTCCACTTT
TRBJ2-2,TRBV14,-,-,CASSQDPRLSPGELFF,TGTGCCAGCAGCCAAGATCCTAGACTCAGCCCCGGGGAGCTGTTTTTT
TRBJ1-5,TRBV19,-,TRBD1,CATRQGYQPQHF,TGTGCCACCCGACAGGGGTATCAGCCCCAGCATTTT
TRBJ1-4,TRBV12-5,few,-,CASGHRGIEKLFF,TGTGCTAGTGGTCACCGGGGGATCGAAAAACTGTTTTTT
TRBJ2-2,TRBV7-9,-,TRBD1,CASSSTGSSTGELFF,TGTGCCAGCAGCTCGACAGGGTCGAGCACCGGGGAGCTGTTTTTT
TRBJ1-5,TRBV5-4,few,TRBD1,CASSLDRGNQPQHF,TGTGCCAGCAGCCTCGACAGGGGTAATCAGCCCCAGCATTTT
TRBJ2-7,TRBV27,-,TRBD1,CASSRPGQGYEQYF,TGTGCCAGCAGTCGACCGGGACAGGGTTACGAGCAGTACTTC
TRBJ2-1,TRBV7-9,-,TRBD2,CASSSLAGVMDEQFF,TGTGCCAGCAGCTCCTTAGCGGGAGTTATGGATGAGCAGTTCTTC
TRBJ1-5,TRBV7-8,-,-,CAWGGEGDQPQHF,TGTGCCTGGGGGGGAGAAGGCGATCAGCCCCAGCATTTT
TRBJ1-2,TRBV27,few,TRBD1,CASSFGDRVYYTF,TGTGCCAGCAGTTTTGGAGACAGGGTGTACTACACCTTC
TRBJ2-3,TRBV5-1,-,TRBD1,CASSPGQASTDTQYF,TGCGCCAGCAGCCCGGGACAGGCCAGCACAGATACGCAGTATTTT
TRBJ1-5,TRBV10-2,-,TRBD1,CASSEFRQGNQPQHF,TGCGCCAGCAGTGAGTTTCGACAGGGGAATCAGCCCCAGCATTTT
TRBJ2-5,TRBV5-1,once,TRBD2,CASSQSGGIQETQYF,TGCGCCAGCAGCCAAAGCGGGGGAATCCAAGAGACCCAGTACTTC